This TCR beta chain was recovered during a study of T cell changes during pregnancy in multiple sclerosis (dated by TCRdb to the late 2010s). Study-level background: The study looked at changes in the T cell repertoire across pregnancy in women with multiple sclerosis.

From the germline V gene (reference sequence), CDR1 is SEHNR and CDR2 is FQNEAQ. V is pruned by 5 bases and J by 4 bases, leaving 4 bases of the junction without a gene match. The CDR3 covers 14 residues, taking in both the cysteine and the phenylalanine. Just CDR3 DNA is preserved here, 42 bases in frame from base 1. Receptor amplification or capture employed the immunoSEQ multiplex PCR assay. TCRdb holds this immuneACCESS table with in-frame rearrangements only. Some clones are missing; in checked studies, unresolved V genes explain under half, and the rest has no known cause. This sample lists tens of thousands of clones; approximately 89% were detected once. More than 1.5% of the sample goes to the ten largest clones. As regards this clone: No antigen is known for it. No base qualities exist here, and no much larger clone lies one base off it.

Sequencing used peripheral blood, obtained after pregnancy. Recombination connected TRBV7-9 to TRBJ1-2, with 10 bases aligning to TRBD1. The sequence derives from a female donor with multiple sclerosis, enrolled in a pregnancy study. The nucleotides read TGTGCCAGCAGCCGACAGGGGGCTGGCTATGGCTACACCTTC. This gives the protein CASSRQGAGYGYTF.